These T cell receptor beta chains were read from a single sample in a study of beta chain features in type 1 diabetes. The table came from immunoSEQ multiplex PCR; TCRdb's copy has only in-frame clones and leaves some out. The table includes 25,000 to 30,000 clones, almost 50% detected once. Input material: stem cell memory CD4+ T cells from blood. The receptors stem from a man younger than 40 with type 1 diabetes. Each CDR3 is given with its conserved first and last residue. A D gene is named only where the DNA matches it firmly. Size is omitted from some rows. Given values are once, few, many or a class for expanded clones.

j_call: TRBJ2-7; cdr3_length: 14; v_call: TRBV19; d_call: TRBD2; clone_size: few; cdr3_nt: TGTGCCAGTAGACAAGTAGCGGGACGTTACGAGCAGTACTTC; cdr3_aa: CASRQVAGRYEQYF
j_call: TRBJ1-1; cdr3_length: 13; v_call: TRBV30; d_call: TRBD1; clone_size: .; cdr3_nt: TGTGCCGGGCGGGGGACAGGGATCACTGAAGCTTTCTTT; cdr3_aa: CAGRGTGITEAFF
j_call: TRBJ1-4; cdr3_length: 17; v_call: TRBV7-9; d_call: .; clone_size: few; cdr3_nt: TGTGCCAGCAGCCAATCGGACAGAGTTGCAACTAATGAAAAACTGTTTTTT; cdr3_aa: CASSQSDRVATNEKLFF
j_call: TRBJ2-1; cdr3_length: 14; v_call: TRBV6-1; d_call: .; clone_size: .; cdr3_nt: TGTGCCAGCGGCAGGGGAAGCTCCTACAATGAGCAGTTCTTC; cdr3_aa: CASGRGSSYNEQFF
j_call: TRBJ2-3; cdr3_length: 15; v_call: TRBV19; d_call: TRBD1; clone_size: .; cdr3_nt: TGTGCCAGTAGTCCGGGACAGGGACTCACAGATACGCAGTATTTT; cdr3_aa: CASSPGQGLTDTQYF
j_call: TRBJ1-1; cdr3_length: 15; v_call: TRBV19; d_call: TRBD1; clone_size: .; cdr3_nt: TGTGCCAGTAGTTTTTCGACAGGGCCGTGGACTGAAGCTTTCTTT; cdr3_aa: CASSFSTGPWTEAFF
j_call: TRBJ1-2; cdr3_length: 14; v_call: TRBV27; d_call: .; clone_size: once; cdr3_nt: TGTGCCAGCGGGGCGGTTCTAGCTAACTATGGCTACACCTTC; cdr3_aa: CASGAVLANYGYTF
j_call: TRBJ1-5; cdr3_length: 14; v_call: TRBV6-1; d_call: .; clone_size: few; cdr3_nt: TGTGCCAGCAGGAGCGGGGGTAGTAATCAGCCCCAGCATTTT; cdr3_aa: CASRSGGSNQPQHF
j_call: TRBJ2-7; cdr3_length: 15; v_call: TRBV19; d_call: TRBD1; clone_size: few; cdr3_nt: TGTGCCAGTGCTTCGTTTGGGACAGGGGCCTACGAGCAGTACTTC; cdr3_aa: CASASFGTGAYEQYF
j_call: TRBJ2-5; cdr3_length: 15; v_call: TRBV5-4; d_call: .; clone_size: .; cdr3_nt: TGTGCCAGCAGCTTGGAACTAGGGGGGGTAGGGGACCAGTACTTC; cdr3_aa: CASSLELGGVGDQYF
j_call: TRBJ1-4; cdr3_length: 15; v_call: TRBV25-1; d_call: .; clone_size: .; cdr3_nt: TGTGCCAGCAGTGATAGGGGACAACCTAATGAAAAACTGTTTTTT; cdr3_aa: CASSDRGQPNEKLFF
j_call: TRBJ2-3; cdr3_length: 13; v_call: TRBV10-3; d_call: .; clone_size: .; cdr3_nt: TGTGCCATCAGACAGGGTGAGGCAGATACGCAGTATTTT; cdr3_aa: CAIRQGEADTQYF
j_call: TRBJ2-1; cdr3_length: 15; v_call: TRBV6-1; d_call: TRBD1; clone_size: .; cdr3_nt: TGTGCCAGCGTTCGTGACAGGGCGCAGGGTAATGAGCAGTTCTTC; cdr3_aa: CASVRDRAQGNEQFF
j_call: TRBJ2-2; cdr3_length: 14; v_call: TRBV15; d_call: .; clone_size: .; cdr3_nt: TGTGCCACCGCACAGGGAGGGATGCACGGGGAGCTGTTTTTT; cdr3_aa: CATAQGGMHGELFF
j_call: TRBJ1-2; cdr3_length: 14; v_call: TRBV5-1; d_call: .; clone_size: .; cdr3_nt: TGCGCCAGCAGTCCCCATCAAGACATAACTGGCTACACCTTC; cdr3_aa: CASSPHQDITGYTF
j_call: TRBJ2-5; cdr3_length: 15; v_call: TRBV5-1; d_call: .; clone_size: few; cdr3_nt: TGCGCCAGCAGCTTGGATGCGGTGGGCCAAGAGACCCAGTACTTC; cdr3_aa: CASSLDAVGQETQYF
j_call: TRBJ2-6; cdr3_length: 17; v_call: TRBV11-2; d_call: .; clone_size: .; cdr3_nt: TGTGCCAGCAGCTCCCACCTCCGGGGAACTGGGGCCAACGTCCTGACTTTC; cdr3_aa: CASSSHLRGTGANVLTF
j_call: TRBJ2-5; cdr3_length: 13; v_call: TRBV7-8; d_call: .; clone_size: .; cdr3_nt: TGTGCCAGCAGCTTTCCACGGGACCGGGAGCAGTACTTC; cdr3_aa: CASSFPRDREQYF
j_call: TRBJ1-1; cdr3_length: 15; v_call: TRBV25-1; d_call: .; clone_size: .; cdr3_nt: TGTGCCAGCAGTGAATATTCGCGGATGGGCACTGAAGCTTTCTTT; cdr3_aa: CASSEYSRMGTEAFF
j_call: TRBJ1-2; cdr3_length: 15; v_call: TRBV7-2; d_call: TRBD1; clone_size: few; cdr3_nt: TGTGCCAGCAGCTCCAGGGGACAGGGGGCGGGTGGCTACACCTTC; cdr3_aa: CASSSRGQGAGGYTF
j_call: TRBJ2-6; cdr3_length: 15; v_call: TRBV5-6; d_call: .; clone_size: .; cdr3_nt: TGTGCCAGCAGCTTACAGGGTTCCGGGGCCAACGTCCTGACTTTC; cdr3_aa: CASSLQGSGANVLTF
j_call: TRBJ1-5; cdr3_length: 15; v_call: TRBV5-1; d_call: TRBD1; clone_size: .; cdr3_nt: TGCGCCAGCAGCCCACAGGGGCTTAGTAATCAGCCCCAGCATTTT; cdr3_aa: CASSPQGLSNQPQHF
j_call: TRBJ1-1; cdr3_length: 14; v_call: TRBV7-2; d_call: .; clone_size: few; cdr3_nt: TGTGCCAGCAGCTCTAGGCCCTCGAACACTGAAGCTTTCTTT; cdr3_aa: CASSSRPSNTEAFF
j_call: TRBJ2-2; cdr3_length: 17; v_call: TRBV5-1; d_call: TRBD1; clone_size: .; cdr3_nt: TGCGCCAGCAGCTTAACGGACAGGTCCGCGAACACCGGGGAGCTGTTTTTT; cdr3_aa: CASSLTDRSANTGELFF
j_call: TRBJ2-7; cdr3_length: 14; v_call: TRBV18; d_call: .; clone_size: .; cdr3_nt: TGTGCCAGCTCACCACCGGCCGTTACCTACGAGCAGTACTTC; cdr3_aa: CASSPPAVTYEQYF
j_call: TRBJ1-5; cdr3_length: 13; v_call: TRBV30; d_call: TRBD1; clone_size: few; cdr3_nt: TGTGCCTGGAGCGCAGGGGGTGATCAGCCCCAGCATTTT; cdr3_aa: CAWSAGGDQPQHF
j_call: TRBJ2-5; cdr3_length: 14; v_call: TRBV5-1; d_call: TRBD1; clone_size: once; cdr3_nt: TGCGCCAGCAGCTCGGGACAGTCGGAGGAGACCCAGTACTTC; cdr3_aa: CASSSGQSEETQYF
j_call: TRBJ2-1; cdr3_length: 16; v_call: TRBV13; d_call: .; clone_size: .; cdr3_nt: TGTGCCAGCAGCTCATTAGTATTAAGCTCCTACAATGAGCAGTTCTTC; cdr3_aa: CASSSLVLSSYNEQFF
j_call: TRBJ1-1; cdr3_length: 11; v_call: TRBV18; d_call: TRBD1; clone_size: .; cdr3_nt: TGTGCCAGCTCACAGGACAGGGGGGCTTTCTTT; cdr3_aa: CASSQDRGAFF
j_call: TRBJ1-3; cdr3_length: 16; v_call: TRBV27; d_call: TRBD1; clone_size: .; cdr3_nt: TGTGCCAGCAGTTTATCCGGACAGGGTGGTCAAAACACCATATATTTT; cdr3_aa: CASSLSGQGGQNTIYF
j_call: TRBJ2-6; cdr3_length: 15; v_call: TRBV10-3; d_call: .; clone_size: .; cdr3_nt: TGTGCCATCAGCCAAAACAGGGCTGGGGCCAACGTCCTGACTTTC; cdr3_aa: CAISQNRAGANVLTF
j_call: TRBJ1-1; cdr3_length: 15; v_call: TRBV21-1; d_call: .; clone_size: .; cdr3_nt: TGTGCCAGCAGCTTAACGACGGAGATGAACACTGAAGCTTTCTTT; cdr3_aa: CASSLTTEMNTEAFF
j_call: TRBJ2-3; cdr3_length: 14; v_call: TRBV7-2; d_call: .; clone_size: .; cdr3_nt: TGTGCCAGCAGCCCGCAGCGTGACACAGATACGCAGTATTTT; cdr3_aa: CASSPQRDTDTQYF
j_call: TRBJ2-3; cdr3_length: 16; v_call: TRBV15; d_call: .; clone_size: few; cdr3_nt: TGTGCCACCAGCAGAGATACCAGCGTTAGCACATATACGCAGTATTTT; cdr3_aa: CATSRDTSVSTYTQYF
j_call: TRBJ1-5; cdr3_length: 17; v_call: TRBV7-8; d_call: TRBD1; clone_size: .; cdr3_nt: TGTGCCAGCAGCTTCGAAGGACAGGGGGGAAGCAATCAGCCCCAGCATTTT; cdr3_aa: CASSFEGQGGSNQPQHF
j_call: TRBJ2-5; cdr3_length: 15; v_call: TRBV14; d_call: .; clone_size: .; cdr3_nt: TGTGCCAGCAGCCCGAGGGTTTCCCCCTTAGAGACCCAGTACTTC; cdr3_aa: CASSPRVSPLETQYF
j_call: TRBJ2-7; cdr3_length: 15; v_call: TRBV11-2; d_call: TRBD1; clone_size: few; cdr3_nt: TGTGCCAGCAGGACCGGGACAGGGGGCTCCTACGAGCAGTACTTC; cdr3_aa: CASRTGTGGSYEQYF
j_call: TRBJ1-5; cdr3_length: 15; v_call: TRBV9; d_call: TRBD1; clone_size: .; cdr3_nt: TGTGCCAGCAGCGCTGGGACAGGGGGCTTTCAGCCCCAGCATTTT; cdr3_aa: CASSAGTGGFQPQHF
j_call: TRBJ1-1; cdr3_length: 13; v_call: TRBV30; d_call: .; clone_size: .; cdr3_nt: TGTGCCTGGGACAGAAGAATGAACACTGAAGCTTTCTTT; cdr3_aa: CAWDRRMNTEAFF
j_call: TRBJ2-1; cdr3_length: 15; v_call: TRBV29-1; d_call: TRBD2; clone_size: once; cdr3_nt: TGCAGCGTTATGACTAGCGGGGGGTTGTACAATGAGCAGTTCTTC; cdr3_aa: CSVMTSGGLYNEQFF
j_call: TRBJ2-7; cdr3_length: 15; v_call: TRBV5-1; d_call: .; clone_size: .; cdr3_nt: TGCGCCAGCACCCGGGGTCGGGACCAGGGGTCCGAGCAGTACTTC; cdr3_aa: CASTRGRDQGSEQYF
j_call: TRBJ2-7; cdr3_length: 14; v_call: TRBV6-6; d_call: .; clone_size: few; cdr3_nt: TGTGCCAGCAGTACCCGGGACACACCCTACGAGCAGTACTTC; cdr3_aa: CASSTRDTPYEQYF
j_call: TRBJ2-2; cdr3_length: 16; v_call: TRBV5-1; d_call: .; clone_size: .; cdr3_nt: TGCGCCAGCAGCTTGGATCTCTCCTCCAACACCGGGGAGCTGTTTTTT; cdr3_aa: CASSLDLSSNTGELFF
j_call: TRBJ2-5; cdr3_length: 14; v_call: TRBV5-1; d_call: TRBD1; clone_size: once; cdr3_nt: TGCGCCAGCTCCTCGGGACAGGGGAGAGAGACCCAGTACTTC; cdr3_aa: CASSSGQGRETQYF
j_call: TRBJ1-1; cdr3_length: 16; v_call: TRBV18; d_call: .; clone_size: .; cdr3_nt: TGTGCCAGCTCACTATACCTCCAGGGGATGAACACTGAAGCTTTCTTT; cdr3_aa: CASSLYLQGMNTEAFF
j_call: TRBJ2-7; cdr3_length: 14; v_call: TRBV6-6; d_call: TRBD1; clone_size: .; cdr3_nt: TGTGCCAGCAGTCGACAGGGCCTCGGCTACGAGCAGTACTTC; cdr3_aa: CASSRQGLGYEQYF
j_call: TRBJ2-3; cdr3_length: 15; v_call: TRBV2; d_call: .; clone_size: few; cdr3_nt: TGTGCCAGCAGTGGGAACCTAGTGTACACAGATACGCAGTATTTT; cdr3_aa: CASSGNLVYTDTQYF
j_call: TRBJ2-1; cdr3_length: 16; v_call: TRBV5-4; d_call: TRBD2; clone_size: few; cdr3_nt: TGTGCCAGCAGCATATGGACTAGCGGGAGGGTTAATGAGCAGTTCTTC; cdr3_aa: CASSIWTSGRVNEQFF
j_call: TRBJ2-2; cdr3_length: 16; v_call: TRBV19; d_call: .; clone_size: .; cdr3_nt: TGTGCCAGTACCACGATTGACTCAGGGGCCACCGGGGAGCTGTTTTTT; cdr3_aa: CASTTIDSGATGELFF
j_call: TRBJ2-1; cdr3_length: 14; v_call: TRBV5-1; d_call: TRBD1; clone_size: .; cdr3_nt: TGCGCCAGCGCGGACAGGGGTGACTACAATGAGCAGTTCTTC; cdr3_aa: CASADRGDYNEQFF
j_call: TRBJ2-5; cdr3_length: 16; v_call: TRBV7-9; d_call: TRBD2; clone_size: few; cdr3_nt: TGTGCCAGCAGCCCCGGAGACTCGGGGGGGGAAGAGACCCAGTACTTC; cdr3_aa: CASSPGDSGGEETQYF
j_call: TRBJ2-1; cdr3_length: 19; v_call: TRBV19; d_call: TRBD2; clone_size: .; cdr3_nt: TGTGCCAGTAGTATGGGACTAGCGGGGGGGCCATCGTTATACAATGAGCAGTTCTTC; cdr3_aa: CASSMGLAGGPSLYNEQFF
j_call: TRBJ2-3; cdr3_length: 16; v_call: TRBV11-1; d_call: TRBD1; clone_size: .; cdr3_nt: TGTGCCAGCAGCTTAGGGGACAGAGCCTCTACAGATACGCAGTATTTT; cdr3_aa: CASSLGDRASTDTQYF